The next 6 T cell receptor beta chains were all read from a single sample in a study of blood T cell repertoires in COVID-19. The protocol was immunoSEQ multiplex PCR, while the TCRdb copy is restricted to in-frame clones and leaves out a portion. The data contain around 57,000 clones, approximately 80% of them singletons. The specimen sequenced was peripheral blood. These receptors were collected from a woman in her sixties or seventies with acute or convalescent COVID-19.

The rearrangement uses TRBV7-9 and TRBJ1-1; D is ambiguous. CDR1 is SEHNR, CDR2 FQNEAQ, per germline (reference sequence). CDR3 length equals 15 residues. V was cut by 5 bases and J by 1 base, with 14 bases left in between. The CDR3 region has the DNA TGTGCCAGCAGCACAGCGGGGTTATCGAACACTGAAGCTTTCTTT. Its protein product is CASSTAGLSNTEAFF.

The CDR3 reads CASSLQPGDKAFF. The CDR3 DNA is TGTGCCAGCAGCCTGCAACCGGGAGATAAAGCTTTCTTT. This chain links TRBV7-3 with TRBJ1-1, with D uncertain. Per the germline V gene, CDR1 is SGHTA and CDR2 is FQGTGA. V dropped 5 bases and J dropped 9 bases, with 16 bases sitting between them. This CDR3 spans 13 amino acids.

V gene TRBV3-1 (or the pseudogene TRBV3-2) combines with J gene TRBJ2-7; 9 nucleotides agree with TRBD1. The CDR3 sequence is 14 residues long. V dropped 2 bases and J dropped 4; count of bases not matched to a gene: 3. Per germline, CDR1 LGHDT and CDR2 YNNKEL (reference sequence). The CDR3 coding sequence is TGTGCCAGCAGCCAAAGGGACAGGGAATACGAGCAGTACTTC. Residues: CASSQRDREYEQYF.

V is TRBV10-3 and J is TRBJ1-6; 8 nucleotides agree with TRBD1. Germline-derived CDR1 and CDR2 are ENHRY and SYGVKD. The CDR3 has 14 residues. V dropped 4 bases and J dropped 7; count of bases not matched to a gene: 3. CDR3 loop: CAISVGTGNSPLHF. The CDR3 DNA follows: TGTGCCATCAGTGTTGGGACAGGAAATTCACCCCTCCACTTT.

In this sample, this clone turned up a few times. The chain is built from TRBV4-3 and TRBJ1-1, with D possibly TRBD1 on 5 matching bases. The CDR3 extends over 14 amino acids. V shed 3 bases and J shed 5 bases, with 13 bases lying between them. Looked up from germline, CDR1 is LGHNA and CDR2 is YSLEER. The CDR3 coding sequence is TGCGCCAGCAGCCAGGACGGCGGGGGTACTGAAGCTTTCTTT. Translating gives CASSQDGGGTEAFF.

This clone has a handful of counts. V gene TRBV7-3 combines with J gene TRBJ2-7, with 9 bases identical to TRBD2. Germline values: CDR1 SGHTA, CDR2 FQGTGA. The CDR3 is 14 amino acids. After removal of 2 bases from V and 8 bases from J, the junction contained 7 bases not matched to a gene. The DNA of the CDR3 is TGTGCCAGCAGCTTACGAGCGGGGGGCAATAAGCAGTACTTC. Its translation is CASSLRAGGNKQYF.